This T cell receptor beta chain was retrieved from a study of blood T cell repertoires in COVID-19. The wider study: Acute and convalescent COVID-19 samples came from the United States, Italy and Spain. PBMCs, B-cell-depleted T cells, or T cells were the source of the cDNA or gDNA that made up the material.

Authors' methods: How many nucleated cells were present was estimated from reference gene primer amplification. Assay: immunoSEQ multiplex PCR; the TCRdb copy retains only in-frame clones and omits some. That table gives V, J and clone size, and the DNA gave D and trimming. The data hold roughly 160,000 clones, with more than 70% observed a single time. Trimming cost V 2 bases and J 0 bases, with 16 bases left between them. The CDR3 is 17 amino acids. The V gene's germline CDR1 is LGHNA and CDR2 YSLEER. This receptor was taken from a man aged 50 to 60 with active or convalescent COVID-19. The V gene is TRBV4-3, the J gene TRBJ2-5, with D possibly matching TRBD2 (7 bases). Sequenced input: peripheral blood. The CDR3 DNA reads TGCGCCAGCAGCCAATACGGGGGGCGGGCGTACCAAGAGACCCAGTACTTC. This gives the protein CASSQYGGRAYQETQYF.